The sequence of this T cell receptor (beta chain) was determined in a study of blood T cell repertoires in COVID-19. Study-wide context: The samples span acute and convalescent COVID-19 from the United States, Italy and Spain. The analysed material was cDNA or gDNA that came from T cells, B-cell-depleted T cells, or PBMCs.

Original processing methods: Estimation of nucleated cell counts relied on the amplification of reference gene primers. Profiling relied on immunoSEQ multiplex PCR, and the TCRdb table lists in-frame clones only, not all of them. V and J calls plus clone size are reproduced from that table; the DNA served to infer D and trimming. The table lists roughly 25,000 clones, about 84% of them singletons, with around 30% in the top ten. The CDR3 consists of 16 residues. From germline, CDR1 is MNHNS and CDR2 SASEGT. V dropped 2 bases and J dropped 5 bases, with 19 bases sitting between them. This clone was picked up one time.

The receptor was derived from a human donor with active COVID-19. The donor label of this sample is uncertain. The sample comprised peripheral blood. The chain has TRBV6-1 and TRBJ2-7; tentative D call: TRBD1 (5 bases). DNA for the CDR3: TGTGCCAGCAGTGAAAGGGGCGCAACCTCCCCGGACGAGCAGTACTTC. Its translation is CASSERGATSPDEQYF.